This TCR beta chain comes out of a study of T cell responses to AZD1222 COVID-19 vaccine. The CDR3 runs 17 residues. After removal of 5 bases from V and 0 bases from J, the junction contained 6 bases not matched to a gene. The germline V gene has CDR1 SGHTA and CDR2 FQGNSA. Here immunoSEQ multiplex PCR was the method, and the copy in TCRdb shows in-frame clones only, minus some. The sample records more than 150,000 clones, around 90% being singletons. The analysis combined second doses at about 4 or about 12 weeks. The sample in question was peripheral blood, obtained 28 days after the second AZD1222 dose. This sequence originates from an adult who received the AZD1222 COVID-19 vaccine. V is TRBV7-2 and J is TRBJ2-3; 12 positions agree with TRBD2. The CDR3 loop is CASSLRLAGASTDTQYF. The CDR3 region has the DNA TGTGCCAGCAGCCTCCGACTAGCGGGAGCTAGCACAGATACGCAGTATTTT.